These T cell receptor beta chains were read from a single sample in a study of PD-L1 blockade in urothelial cancer. Generated by immunoSEQ multiplex PCR, the TCRdb table keeps only in-frame clones and is missing some. The repertoire holds some 25,000 clones, 84% seen once, with 8% to 10% in the top ten. The sample consisted of PBMCs, taken around atezolizumab (anti-PD-L1) treatment. The receptor set was obtained from a man aged 70 or older with urothelial cancer. Each CDR3 is given with its conserved first and last residue. The size entry is marked missing in some rows and otherwise reads once, few, many or a size class.

size: -
J: TRBJ2-3
V: TRBV5-1
CDR3: CASSVAAPSTDTQYF

size: -
J: TRBJ1-2
V: TRBV7-9
CDR3: CASSLVTGTHGYTF

size: -
J: TRBJ2-7
V: TRBV5-8
CDR3: CASSLYRGAIAIPYF

size: -
J: TRBJ1-2
V: TRBV12-5
CDR3: CASGLDWGHYTF

size: -
J: TRBJ1-2
V: TRBV7-9
CDR3: CASSLVGVYDGYTF

size: -
J: TRBJ2-5
V: TRBV6-6
CDR3: CASSRGTHQETQYF

size: -
J: TRBJ2-3
V: TRBV5-4
CDR3: CASSFGTSGSVTQYF

size: -
J: TRBJ2-7
V: TRBV18
CDR3: CASSPGGEGEQYF

size: -
J: TRBJ2-3
V: TRBV19
CDR3: CASRGTSGRGGTDTQYF

size: -
J: TRBJ1-1
V: TRBV27
CDR3: CASSSTLNTEAFF

size: -
J: TRBJ1-5
V: TRBV4-1
CDR3: CASSRYSLNQPQHF

size: few
J: TRBJ2-7
V: TRBV28
CDR3: CASSTGGGMDEQYF

size: -
J: TRBJ2-7
V: TRBV30
CDR3: CAWSRGARSYEQYF

size: -
J: TRBJ2-5
V: TRBV19
CDR3: CASSVTGAGETQYF

size: -
J: TRBJ2-2
V: TRBV4-2
CDR3: CASCAGYSNTGELFF

size: -
J: TRBJ2-7
V: TRBV18
CDR3: CASSHPGLPSYEQYF

size: once
J: TRBJ1-6
V: TRBV18
CDR3: CASSPGANSPLHF

size: -
J: TRBJ2-1
V: TRBV5-1
CDR3: CASSLAGTGGDEQFF

size: few
J: TRBJ1-5
V: TRBV7-9
CDR3: CASSTQDSNQPQHF

size: -
J: TRBJ2-2
V: TRBV18
CDR3: CASSNRDDRREGAGELFF

size: -
J: TRBJ2-5
V: TRBV4-1
CDR3: CASSQLPASIETQYF

size: -
J: TRBJ2-3
V: TRBV5-6
CDR3: CASSRVATQDTQYF

size: -
J: TRBJ1-5
V: TRBV5-1
CDR3: CASSATGGPNQPQHF

size: -
J: TRBJ2-7
V: TRBV5-4
CDR3: CASSLGGGEQYF

size: once
J: TRBJ2-1
V: TRBV5-1
CDR3: CASSLGQSYNEQFF

size: -
J: TRBJ1-4
V: TRBV4-1
CDR3: CASSHNADTNNEKLFF

size: -
J: TRBJ2-7
V: TRBV5-1
CDR3: CASSLGSTELRGQYF

size: once
J: TRBJ2-7
V: TRBV15
CDR3: CATSRPGTSGRSYEQYF

size: -
J: TRBJ1-1
V: TRBV10-1
CDR3: CASSHGVFTEAFF

size: -
J: TRBJ2-5
V: TRBV2
CDR3: CASSRSPERQETQYF

size: -
J: TRBJ1-2
V: TRBV5-1
CDR3: CASSLDATGGGGYTF

size: once
J: TRBJ2-2
V: TRBV11-2
CDR3: CASRRITVNTGELFF

size: -
J: TRBJ2-1
V: TRBV19
CDR3: CATKTRRESSYNEQFF

size: -
J: TRBJ1-1
V: TRBV6-1
CDR3: CASITQGSGTEAFF

size: -
J: TRBJ2-1
V: TRBV7-6
CDR3: CASSLASGPYNEQFF

size: -
J: TRBJ2-2
V: TRBV2
CDR3: CASSPRDRGTGELFF

size: -
J: TRBJ2-5
V: TRBV5-5
CDR3: CASSLPSQETQYF

size: -
J: TRBJ2-1
V: TRBV30
CDR3: CAWSPDRGDEQFF

size: -
J: TRBJ2-3
V: TRBV4-2
CDR3: CASSQEGAGMRFADTQYF

size: -
J: TRBJ2-1
V: TRBV5-1
CDR3: CASSWETTYNEQFF

size: -
J: TRBJ2-7
V: TRBV23-1
CDR3: CASSQSPRRTYEQYF

size: -
J: TRBJ2-7
V: TRBV30
CDR3: CAWSTLFRTGSYEQYF

size: -
J: TRBJ1-2
V: TRBV18
CDR3: CASSPTRGSGYGYTF

size: -
J: TRBJ2-5
V: TRBV5-5
CDR3: CASSLIRETQYF

size: -
J: TRBJ2-1
V: TRBV11-2
CDR3: CASSLEGAGKNEQFF

size: -
J: TRBJ1-1
V: TRBV30
CDR3: CAWDRQGRTEAFF

size: -
J: TRBJ1-4
V: TRBV10-2
CDR3: CASSPTGGGEKLFF

size: -
J: TRBJ2-5
V: TRBV4-1
CDR3: CASSQEAQRETQYF

size: -
J: TRBJ2-1
V: TRBV27
CDR3: CASRTRYNEQFF

size: once
J: TRBJ2-7
V: TRBV5-1
CDR3: CASRKGQVTYEQYF

size: -
J: TRBJ2-2
V: TRBV2
CDR3: CASSVLSTGELFF

size: -
J: TRBJ2-4
V: TRBV2
CDR3: CASGSQNIQYF

size: -
J: TRBJ2-1
V: TRBV19
CDR3: CACSLGGESNEQFF

size: -
J: TRBJ1-2
V: TRBV19
CDR3: CASSMTWEGDYGYTF

size: few
J: TRBJ1-4
V: TRBV7-2
CDR3: CASSLAPPSTNEKLFF